Reported below is one T cell receptor beta chain. This clone occurred a few times. It lacks a known antigen. Base qualities are not provided; no much larger clone lies one nucleotide away. CDR1 and CDR2, looked up from the germline V gene, are MNHEY and SVGAGI. The CDR3 contains 15 residues, cysteine and phenylalanine counted. Of all the DNA, just the CDR3 is kept, 45 bases in frame from base 1. Cut back by 2 bases and 5 bases, the V and J ends lie 14 bases apart. TCRbeta CDR3 regions were amplified from genomic DNA by means of the immunoSEQ Assay, a bias-controlled multiplex PCR. Per the source publication's procedure: Within the assay, amplification of reference gene primers was used to estimate how many nucleated cells each sample contained. To quantify the absolute abundance of each unique TCRbeta CDR3 rearrangement, sequence reads were collapsed and filtered. For each sample, productive Simpson clonality was calculated as the square root of Simpson's diversity index across productive rearrangements. Drawn from immuneACCESS, this table holds only the in-frame rearrangements with V and J called that TCRdb kept. Clones are partly lost; checked studies trace under half to an unresolved V gene and leave the rest unexplained. Clonal size and the V and J genes are those of that table, whereas D and trimming came from the DNA. Here the sample has 140,000 to 150,000 clones; 65% to 85% occur a single time. The ten biggest clones cover almost 6% of the sample.

The data derive from a study of blood T cell repertoires in COVID-19 (TCRdb year 2020). Broadly, across the study: Samples covering the acute and convalescent phases of COVID-19 were provided by collaborators in the United States, Italy and Spain. Deeply sampled blood TCRbeta repertoires from subjects exposed to, actively infected with, or recovered from COVID-19 were included in the dataset. A freely available public database, intended as a resource for researchers studying the immune response to SARS-CoV-2, is where the repertoires were released. Sample metadata almost always included a de-identified subject ID, COVID-19 status, age in years and sex. The material from the prospective study consisted of cDNA or gDNA derived from T cells, B-cell-depleted T cells, or PBMCs. The samples were drawn from two sources: the first 160 participants of the ongoing ImmuneRACE study, and 1,254 subjects contributed by 6 global collaborators. HLA class I and class II types, where available, came from metadata supplied by the sample provider rather than from assay-based typing. Beyond this particular receptor, the publication reports: The quantity of clinical and demographic metadata differed by source and by participant and was supplied without curation.

Participants in the prospective study were enrolled through a virtual design, were aged about 18 to 90 years, and lived in under 25 United States geographic areas. To assign participants to cohorts, the prospective study relied on clinical history that participants themselves reported in a screening survey and a study questionnaire. Exposed participants had been in contact, within 2 weeks of entering the study, with a person who had a PCR-confirmed or clinician-diagnosed case of COVID-19. In the prospective study, whole blood, serum and a nasopharyngeal or oropharyngeal swab were collected from each participant by mobile phlebotomists. Participants in the prospective study had the option to provide additional blood draws and questionnaires over a roughly two-month period. Before DNA extraction, blood samples from the prospective study were shipped at room temperature or frozen.

The TCR comes from a woman in her fifties or sixties who had been exposed to COVID-19. Source material: PBMCs or T cells enriched from blood (not recorded which). The rearranged chain carries TRBV6-5 and TRBJ2-3, and TRBD1 may be the D gene, going by 6 matching bases. The CDR3 region reads CASSYRAGEKDTQYF. The DNA reads TGTGCCAGCAGTTACCGGGCAGGGGAGAAAGATACGCAGTATTTT.